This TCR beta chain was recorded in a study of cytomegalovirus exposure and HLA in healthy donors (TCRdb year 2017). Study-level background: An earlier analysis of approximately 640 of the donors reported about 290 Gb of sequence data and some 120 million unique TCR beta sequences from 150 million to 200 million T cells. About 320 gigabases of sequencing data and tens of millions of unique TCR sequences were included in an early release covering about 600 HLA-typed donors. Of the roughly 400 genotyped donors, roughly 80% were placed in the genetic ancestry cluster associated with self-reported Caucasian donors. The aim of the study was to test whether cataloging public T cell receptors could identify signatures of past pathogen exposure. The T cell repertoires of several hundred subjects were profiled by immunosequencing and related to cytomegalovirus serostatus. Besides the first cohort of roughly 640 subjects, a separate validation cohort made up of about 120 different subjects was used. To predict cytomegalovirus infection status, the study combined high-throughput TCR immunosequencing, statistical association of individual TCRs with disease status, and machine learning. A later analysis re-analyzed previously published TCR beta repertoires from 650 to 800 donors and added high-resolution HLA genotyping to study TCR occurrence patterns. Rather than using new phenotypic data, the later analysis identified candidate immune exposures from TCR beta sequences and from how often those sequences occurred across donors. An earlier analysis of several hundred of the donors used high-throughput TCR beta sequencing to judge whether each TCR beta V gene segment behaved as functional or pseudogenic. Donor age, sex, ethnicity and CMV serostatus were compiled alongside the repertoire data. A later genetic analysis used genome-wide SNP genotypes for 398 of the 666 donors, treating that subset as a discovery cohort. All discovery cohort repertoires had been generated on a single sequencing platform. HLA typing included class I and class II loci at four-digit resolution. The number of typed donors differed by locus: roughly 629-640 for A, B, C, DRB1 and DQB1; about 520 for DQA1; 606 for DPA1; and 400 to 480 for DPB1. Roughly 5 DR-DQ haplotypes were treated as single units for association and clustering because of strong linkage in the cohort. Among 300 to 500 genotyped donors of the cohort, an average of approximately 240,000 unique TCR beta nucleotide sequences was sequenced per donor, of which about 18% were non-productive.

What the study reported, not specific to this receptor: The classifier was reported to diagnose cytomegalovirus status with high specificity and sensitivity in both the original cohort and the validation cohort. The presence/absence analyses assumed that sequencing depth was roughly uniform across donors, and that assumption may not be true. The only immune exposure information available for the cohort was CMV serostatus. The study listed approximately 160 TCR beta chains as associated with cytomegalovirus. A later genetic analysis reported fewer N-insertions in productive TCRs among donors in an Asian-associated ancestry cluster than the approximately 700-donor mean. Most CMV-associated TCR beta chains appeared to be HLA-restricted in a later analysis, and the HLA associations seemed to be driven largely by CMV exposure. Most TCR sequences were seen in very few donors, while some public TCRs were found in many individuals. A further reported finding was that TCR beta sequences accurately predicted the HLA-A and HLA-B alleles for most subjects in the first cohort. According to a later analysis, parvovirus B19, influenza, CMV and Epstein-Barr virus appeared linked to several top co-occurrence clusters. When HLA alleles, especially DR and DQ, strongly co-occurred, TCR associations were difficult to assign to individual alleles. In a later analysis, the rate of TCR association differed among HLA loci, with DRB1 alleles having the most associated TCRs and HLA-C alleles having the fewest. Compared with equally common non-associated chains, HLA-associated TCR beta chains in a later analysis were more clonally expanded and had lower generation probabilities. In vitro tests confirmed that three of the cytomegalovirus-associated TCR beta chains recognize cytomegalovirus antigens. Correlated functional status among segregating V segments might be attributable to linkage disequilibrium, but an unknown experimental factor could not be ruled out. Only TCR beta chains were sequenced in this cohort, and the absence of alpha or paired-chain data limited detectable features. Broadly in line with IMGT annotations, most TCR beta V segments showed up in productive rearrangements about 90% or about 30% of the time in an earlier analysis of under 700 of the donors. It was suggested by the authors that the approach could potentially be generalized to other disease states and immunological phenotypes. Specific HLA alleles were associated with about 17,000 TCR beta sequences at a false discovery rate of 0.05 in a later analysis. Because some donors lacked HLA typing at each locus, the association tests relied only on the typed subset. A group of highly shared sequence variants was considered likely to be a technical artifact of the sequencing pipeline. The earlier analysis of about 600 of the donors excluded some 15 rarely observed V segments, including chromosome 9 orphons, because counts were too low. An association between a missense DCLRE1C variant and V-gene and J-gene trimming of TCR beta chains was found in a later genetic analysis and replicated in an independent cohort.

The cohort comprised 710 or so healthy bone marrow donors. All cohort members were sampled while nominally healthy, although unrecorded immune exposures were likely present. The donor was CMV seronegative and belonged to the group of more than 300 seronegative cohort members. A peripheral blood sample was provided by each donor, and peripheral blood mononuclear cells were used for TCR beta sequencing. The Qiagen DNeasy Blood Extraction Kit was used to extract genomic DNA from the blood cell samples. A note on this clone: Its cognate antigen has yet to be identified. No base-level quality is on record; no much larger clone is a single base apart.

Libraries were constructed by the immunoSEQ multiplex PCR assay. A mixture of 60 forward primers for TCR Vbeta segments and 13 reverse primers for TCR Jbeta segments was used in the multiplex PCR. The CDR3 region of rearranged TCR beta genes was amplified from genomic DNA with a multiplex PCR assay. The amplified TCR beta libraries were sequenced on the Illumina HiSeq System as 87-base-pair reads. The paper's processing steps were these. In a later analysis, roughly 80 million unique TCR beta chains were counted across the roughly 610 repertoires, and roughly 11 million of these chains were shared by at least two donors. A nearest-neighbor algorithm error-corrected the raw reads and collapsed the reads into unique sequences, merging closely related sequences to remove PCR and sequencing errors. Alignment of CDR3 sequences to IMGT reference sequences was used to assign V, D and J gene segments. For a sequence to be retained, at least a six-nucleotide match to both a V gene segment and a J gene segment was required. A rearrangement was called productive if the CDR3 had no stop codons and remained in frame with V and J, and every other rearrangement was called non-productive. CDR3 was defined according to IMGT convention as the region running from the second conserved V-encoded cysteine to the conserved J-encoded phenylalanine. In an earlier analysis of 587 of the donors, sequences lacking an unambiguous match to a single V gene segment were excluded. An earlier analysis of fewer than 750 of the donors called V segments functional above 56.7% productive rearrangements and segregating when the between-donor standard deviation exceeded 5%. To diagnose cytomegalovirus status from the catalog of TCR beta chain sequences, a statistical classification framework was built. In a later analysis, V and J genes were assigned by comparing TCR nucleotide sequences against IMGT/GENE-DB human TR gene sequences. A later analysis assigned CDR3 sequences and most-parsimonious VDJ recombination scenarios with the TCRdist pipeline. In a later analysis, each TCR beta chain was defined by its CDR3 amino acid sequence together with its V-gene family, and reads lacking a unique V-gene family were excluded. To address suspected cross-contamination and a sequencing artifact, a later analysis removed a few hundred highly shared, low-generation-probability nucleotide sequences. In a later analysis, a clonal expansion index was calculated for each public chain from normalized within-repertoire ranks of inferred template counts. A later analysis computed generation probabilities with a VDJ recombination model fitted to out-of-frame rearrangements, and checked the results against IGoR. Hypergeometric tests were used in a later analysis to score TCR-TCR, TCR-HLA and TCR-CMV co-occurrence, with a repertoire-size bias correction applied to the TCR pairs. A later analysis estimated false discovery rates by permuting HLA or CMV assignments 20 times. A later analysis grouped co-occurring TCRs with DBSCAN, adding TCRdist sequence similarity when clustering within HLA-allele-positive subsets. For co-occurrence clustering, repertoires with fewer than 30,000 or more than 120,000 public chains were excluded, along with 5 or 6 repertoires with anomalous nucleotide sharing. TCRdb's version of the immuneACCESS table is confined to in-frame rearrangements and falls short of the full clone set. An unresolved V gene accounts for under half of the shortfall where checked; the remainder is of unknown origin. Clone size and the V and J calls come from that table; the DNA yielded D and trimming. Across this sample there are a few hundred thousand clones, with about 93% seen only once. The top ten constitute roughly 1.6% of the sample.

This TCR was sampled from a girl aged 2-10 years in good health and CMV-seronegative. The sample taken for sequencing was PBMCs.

The bases are TGTGCCAGCAGCCGGGACAGTTATAGCAATCAGCCCCAGCATTTT. It specifies CASSRDSYSNQPQHF. The chain joins TRBV5-5 to TRBJ1-5, with TRBD1 identical over 7 junction bases. The junction shows trimming of 4 bases on V and 0 bases on J, and the gene matches do not reach 4 bases of it. From cysteine to phenylalanine, the CDR3 is 15 amino acids long. Kept here is only the CDR3 DNA, which spans 45 bases and is read in frame from base 1. Reading the germline V gene (reference sequence) gives CDR1 SGHKS and CDR2 YYEKEE.